The clone carrying this T cell receptor gamma chain was seen a few times. The sample originates from a study of gamma-delta T cells after stem cell transplantation. TCRdb redid the clone calls on the RT-PCR reads with CATT. The sample contains approximately 3,000 gamma-chain clones, roughly 18% of which appear only once. This CDR3 has 15 residues. With V trimmed by 3 bases and J by 3 bases, 11 bases remained unmatched. Germline loops: CDR1 VTNTFY, CDR2 YDVSTARD (reference sequence). The sequence came from a human donor. It is not recorded whose cells these are; they may come from a transplant donor. The V gene is TRGV3, the J gene TRGJ1 or TRGJ2. Input material: gamma-delta T cells. The CDR3 here is CATWDLIRGYYKKLF. For the CDR3, the DNA is TGTGCCACCTGGGACCTAATACGGGGTTATTATAAGAAACTCTTT.